A selection of T cell receptor beta chains follows, all from one sample in a study of radiotherapy plus CTLA-4 blockade in lung cancer. The table came from immunoSEQ multiplex PCR; TCRdb's copy has only in-frame clones and leaves some out. Altogether 81,000 or so clones are present, roughly four fifths being singletons, with the ten largest covering roughly 15%. Source: peripheral blood, taken from a patient treated with radiotherapy plus ipilimumab. The origin of the receptors is a human donor with non-small cell lung cancer that progressed on radiotherapy plus ipilimumab. CDR3s include the opening cysteine and the closing phenylalanine or tryptophan. A D gene is named only where the DNA matches it firmly. Clone size is given for some rows only: seen once, a few or many times, or a class if the clone is expanded.

clone_size,j_call,d_call,v_call,cdr3_aa,cdr3_nt
NA,TRBJ2-7,TRBD1,TRBV27,CASSRTGGKEQYF,TGTGCCAGCAGCCGGACAGGGGGGAAGGAGCAGTACTTC
NA,TRBJ2-1,TRBD2,TRBV7-3,CASSLRVREWYNEQFF,TGTGCCAGCAGCTTAAGGGTGCGGGAGTGGTACAATGAGCAGTTCTTC
once,TRBJ2-5,TRBD2,TRBV7-2,CASSLARLAGVQETQYF,TGTGCCAGCAGCTTAGCCCGACTAGCGGGAGTACAAGAGACCCAGTACTTC
NA,TRBJ2-4,TRBD2,TRBV6-6,CASVGSGENIQYF,TGTGCCAGCGTCGGTAGCGGGGAAAACATTCAGTACTTC
NA,TRBJ2-3,TRBD2,TRBV5-8,CASSSPGLAAPRTKYF,TGTGCCAGCAGCAGCCCGGGACTAGCGGCCCCTCGGACTAAGTATTTT
NA,TRBJ2-7,TRBD2,TRBV11-3,CASSDSGYSYEQYF,TGTGCCAGCAGCGATAGCGGGTACTCCTACGAGCAGTACTTC
NA,TRBJ2-2,NA,TRBV6-6,CASSSGELFF,TGTGCCAGCAGTTCCGGGGAGCTGTTTTTT
NA,TRBJ2-1,NA,TRBV7-9,CASSLTGPGDNEQFF,TGTGCCAGCAGCCTAACGGGACCAGGGGACAATGAGCAGTTCTTC
NA,TRBJ2-3,TRBD2,TRBV7-8,CASSYSGVATDTQYF,TGTGCCAGCAGCTATAGCGGGGTGGCCACAGATACGCAGTATTTT
NA,TRBJ1-6,NA,TRBV18,CASSPFGGEDSPLHF,TGTGCCAGCTCACCATTTGGGGGAGAAGATTCACCCCTCCACTTT
NA,TRBJ1-2,NA,TRBV15,CATSRDVVNYGYTF,TGTGCCACCAGCAGAGACGTGGTTAACTATGGCTACACCTTC
NA,TRBJ2-7,NA,TRBV7-2,CASSLELGLSYEQYF,TGTGCCAGCAGCTTAGAGTTAGGGCTATCCTACGAGCAGTACTTC
NA,TRBJ1-1,NA,TRBV10-3,CAISESRIEAFF,TGTGCCATCAGTGAGTCGCGTATTGAAGCTTTCTTT
few,TRBJ1-1,TRBD1,TRBV19,CASAYRGNTEAFF,TGTGCCAGTGCATACAGGGGGAACACTGAAGCTTTCTTT
NA,TRBJ1-5,TRBD1,TRBV5-1,CASSLEGGGGPQHF,TGCGCCAGCAGCTTGGAAGGAGGGGGCGGGCCCCAGCATTTT
once,TRBJ2-7,NA,TRBV9,CASSPGLNYEQYF,TGTGCCAGCAGCCCGGGACTCAACTACGAGCAGTACTTC